This TCR beta chain stems from a study of B cell selection in AIRE deficiency. Study-level points and caveats: CDR3s were shorter in shared Treg sequences, reflecting few non-templated nucleotide insertions.

V dropped 4 bases and J dropped 7 bases, with 19 bases sitting between them. The CDR3 extends over 16 amino acids. Germline-derived CDR1 and CDR2 are MGHRA and YSYEKL. With respect to this clone: Its specificity is not known.

TCRdb's copy holds only in-frame clones and misses some; the assay was immunoSEQ multiplex PCR. Of about 23,000 clones detected, 95% to 98% appear once; the ten largest clones hold about 0.19%. The sorted conventional CD4 T cells were gated as CD4+CD127+. This chain uses TRBV4-1 with TRBJ2-2, with D possibly TRBD2 on 6 matching bases. Sequencing input: conventional CD4+ T cells sorted from PBMCs. This receptor was identified in a human donor with AIRE deficiency. For the CDR3, the DNA is TGCGCCAGCAGCCCCGAGGTAGCGGTCAGTCACGGGGAGCTGTTTTTT. This translates into CASSPEVAVSHGELFF.